A single sample gave rise to the 22 T cell receptor beta chains below, sequenced in a study of blood T cell repertoires in COVID-19. Sequencing used immunoSEQ multiplex PCR; TCRdb keeps in-frame clones, though not all of them. The sample includes about 530,000 clones, approximately 91% of them seen just once. The source material was peripheral blood. These TCRs come from a woman aged 45-59 years with COVID-19, enrolled during active disease.

The chain recombines TRBV7-2 with TRBJ1-2, with D hard to call. Trimming took 1 base from V and 3 from J, leaving 15 bases between them. This CDR3 has 16 residues. Looked up from germline, CDR1 is SGHTA and CDR2 is FQGNSA. The CDR3 nucleotides read TGTGCCAGCAGCTTAGTGCACCGGGAGCTATACTATGGCTACACCTTC. It codes for CASSLVHRELYYGYTF.

Written as DNA, the CDR3 is TGTGCCAGTAGTATCTCCGGCGACAGGGGTCAGAATGAAAAACTGTTTTTT. This translates into CASSISGDRGQNEKLFF. The rearrangement uses TRBV19 and TRBJ1-4; TRBD1 matches 8 bases. Germline CDR1 and CDR2: LNHDA and SQIVND (reference sequence). The ends lost 3 bases at V and 5 bases at J; junction bases unmatched: 11. The CDR3 runs 17 residues.

The chain employs TRBV7-8 and TRBJ2-3, with 10 bases that match TRBD2. The germline V gene has CDR1 SGHVS and CDR2 FQNEAQ. The V and J ends lost 3 bases and 0 bases, in that order; junction bases with no gene match: 6. The CDR3 sequence is 17 residues long. The CDR3 region is CASSFFGAGGSTDTQYF. In DNA form, the CDR3 reads TGTGCCAGCAGCTTTTTTGGAGCGGGGGGGAGCACAGATACGCAGTATTTT.

V and J are TRBV27 and TRBJ2-7; the match to TRBD1 covers 7 bases. V dropped 4 bases and J dropped 6; count of bases not matched to a gene: 6. Germline CDR1 and CDR2: MNHEY and SMNVEV (reference sequence). The CDR3 runs 13 residues. The CDR3 nucleotides read TGTGCCAGCAGTTACGCCCCAGGGGGCGAGCAGTACTTC. The encoded protein is CASSYAPGGEQYF.

The chain recombines TRBV7-9 with TRBJ2-7; 8 nucleotides align to TRBD1. This CDR3 contains 14 residues. Germline V gene sequence: CDR1 SEHNR, CDR2 FQNEAQ (reference sequence). J gave up 5 bases and V 5 bases, and 8 bases lay outside the gene matches. The CDR3 nucleotides are TGTGCCAGCAGCCCCATGACAGGGGATGACGAGCAGTACTTC. Amino acids: CASSPMTGDDEQYF.

The chain uses TRBV6-5 and TRBJ1-1; D is uncertain. Trimming removed 7 bases from V and 7 bases from J, with 19 bases in between. The V gene's germline CDR1 is MNHEY and CDR2 SVGAGI. The CDR3 sequence is 14 residues long. CDR3 residues: CASTEGWDRGEAFF. The DNA for the CDR3 is TGTGCCAGCACCGAAGGATGGGATCGGGGTGAAGCTTTCTTT.

The V call is TRBV6-5, the J call TRBJ1-3; D might be TRBD1 (6 bases). The CDR3 has 14 residues. The germline V and J ends were trimmed by 6 bases and 7 bases, with 16 bases remaining between them. CDR1 is MNHEY and CDR2 is SVGAGI in the germline V gene. The CDR3 bases are TGTGCCAGCAGCTGGCAGGGGCGCGGGAACACCATATATTTT. This sequence encodes CASSWQGRGNTIYF.

The chain links TRBV27 to TRBJ1-5; D gene ambiguous. The ends were cut back, 6 bases at V and 3 bases at J, with 9 bases in the middle. The length of the CDR3 is 13 residues. The germline V gene encodes CDR1 MNHEY and CDR2 SMNVEV (reference sequence). This CDR3 is CASRRQYNQPQHF. The CDR3 DNA is TGTGCCAGCAGGAGGCAGTACAATCAGCCCCAGCATTTT.

Concerning this clone: Other DNA sequences of this sample code for an identical CDR3. The V gene is TRBV5-1, the J gene TRBJ2-3, with 10 bases identical to TRBD2. The V and J ends lost 4 bases and 5 bases, in that order; junction bases with no gene match: 7. This CDR3 has 15 residues. Per germline, CDR1 SGHRS and CDR2 YFSETQ. The CDR3 here is CASSPGTSEGDTQYF. DNA for the CDR3: TGCGCCAGCAGCCCGGGGACTAGCGAGGGAGATACGCAGTATTTT.

This chain uses TRBV6-5 with TRBJ1-5, with no clear D. The CDR3 runs 14 residues. Trimming cost V 6 bases and J 6 bases, with 15 bases left between them. Germline values: CDR1 MNHEY, CDR2 SVGAGI. As DNA, the CDR3 is TGTGCCAGCAGGGTCGGGGATTGGGGTCAGCCCCAGCATTTT. Translation: CASRVGDWGQPQHF.

This rearrangement joins TRBV4-1 to TRBJ1-1; D possibly corresponds to TRBD1 (6 bases). This CDR3 is 15 amino acids long. CDR1 and CDR2 (germline): MGHRA, YSYEKL. The V gene lost 0 bases and the J gene lost 1 base, with 9 bases spanning the gap. The CDR3 region is CASSQEPGQNTEAFF. The CDR3 DNA sequence: TGCGCCAGCAGCCAAGAGCCGGGACAGAACACTGAAGCTTTCTTT.

The rearrangement links TRBV19 to TRBJ1-2, with D maybe TRBD1 (6 bases). The CDR3 runs 14 residues. Germline V CDR1 and CDR2: LNHDA, SQIVND (reference sequence). Trimming pared 4 bases from V and 4 bases from J, leaving 13 bases between. The CDR3 reads CASSTPTGIYGYTF. The DNA for the CDR3 is TGTGCCAGTAGTACTCCTACAGGGATCTATGGCTACACCTTC.

The rearrangement links TRBV19 to TRBJ1-1; tentative D call: TRBD1 (6 bases). This CDR3 contains 15 residues. Looked up from germline, CDR1 is LNHDA and CDR2 is SQIVND (reference sequence). The V and J ends lost 3 bases and 5 bases respectively, with 16 bases between them. The CDR3 region is CASSMPGRGGTEAFF. The CDR3 nucleotides are TGTGCCAGTAGTATGCCCGGGAGGGGGGGGACTGAAGCTTTCTTT.

This chain uses TRBV5-1 with TRBJ1-2; 7 positions agree with TRBD1. The length of the CDR3 is 16 residues. The V gene's germline CDR1 is SGHRS and CDR2 YFSETQ. V dropped 1 base and J dropped 1; count of bases not matched to a gene: 7. CDR3 in amino acids: CASSLQPGQFNYGYTF. The CDR3 nucleotides are TGCGCCAGCAGCTTGCAGCCGGGACAGTTTAACTATGGCTACACCTTC.

This clone has only one observation. This sequence joins TRBV15 and TRBJ2-7; perhaps TRBD1 as D (6 bases). Germline V gene sequence: CDR1 LNHNV, CDR2 YYDKDF (reference sequence). Trimming took off 1 base at V and 5 bases at J, with 15 bases between the two ends. The CDR3 is 15 amino acids. For the CDR3, the DNA is TGTGCCACCAGCAGAGGAGCAGGGGCGCGGGACGAGCAGTACTTC. Translating gives CATSRGAGARDEQYF.

The rearrangement links TRBV30 to TRBJ1-1; no reliable D call. CDR3 length equals 13 residues. From germline, CDR1 is GTSNPN and CDR2 SVGIG (reference sequence). V was pared by 4 bases and J by 0 bases, with 9 bases between. CDR3 sequence (DNA): TGTGCCTGGACGGGGATTATGAACACTGAAGCTTTCTTT. Protein product: CAWTGIMNTEAFF.

In this sample, this clone turned up a few times. The chain uses TRBV9 and TRBJ2-1; tentatively, D is TRBD2 (5 bases). Germline assignment: CDR1 SGDLS and CDR2 YYNGEE. V lost 0 bases to trimming and J lost 10 bases, with 14 bases between them. This CDR3 is 14 amino acids long. The CDR3: CASSVEPFGGEQFF. DNA of the CDR3: TGTGCCAGCAGCGTAGAACCTTTTGGCGGGGAGCAGTTCTTC.

The chain is built from TRBV7-9 and TRBJ2-5; 11 nucleotides line up with TRBD1. The V segment lost 4 bases and the J segment 5 bases; nucleotides outside the gene matches: 6. CDR1 and CDR2 (germline): SEHNR, FQNEAQ (reference sequence). This CDR3 spans 15 amino acids. The CDR3 DNA follows: TGTGCCAGCAGCTGGAGGACAGGGGGCGAGGAGACCCAGTACTTC. It encodes CASSWRTGGEETQYF.

V and J are TRBV6-1 and TRBJ1-1; D is uncertain. The V gene lost 5 bases and the J gene lost 6 bases, with 7 bases spanning the gap. From germline, CDR1 is MNHNS and CDR2 SASEGT. The CDR3 is 11 amino acids. Here the CDR3 reads CASSPSAEAFF. The CDR3 DNA sequence: TGTGCCAGCAGTCCGTCGGCTGAAGCTTTCTTT.

The chain uses TRBV5-1 and TRBJ1-1, with D hard to call. V was pared by 4 bases and J by 0 bases, with 16 bases between. The germline gives CDR1 SGHRS, CDR2 YFSETQ. This CDR3 contains 16 residues. The CDR3 region has the DNA TGCGCCAGCAGCGACATCGGATCCCACATGAACACTGAAGCTTTCTTT. Protein sequence: CASSDIGSHMNTEAFF.

The rearrangement links TRBV2 to TRBJ2-5; D gene unclear. Germline loops: CDR1 SNHLY, CDR2 FYNNEI. The CDR3 contains 13 residues. Trimming pared 10 bases from V and 3 bases from J, leaving 15 bases between. CDR3 residues: CAISSAMEETQYF. The CDR3 bases are TGTGCCATCTCCTCAGCGATGGAAGAGACCCAGTACTTC. The full variable domain, rest sourced from reference TRBV2 and TRBJ2-5, is EPEVTQTPSHQVTQMGQEVILRCVPISNHLYFYWYRQILGQKVEFLVSFYNNEISEKSEIFDDQFSVERPDGSNFTLKIRSTKLEDSAMYFCAISSAMEETQYFGPGTRLLVL.

The V call is TRBV7-3, the J call TRBJ2-2; D not resolved. Between the trimmed V and J ends, which lost 4 bases and 3 bases, there was a span of 9 bases. The germline CDR1 and CDR2 sequences are SGHTA and FQGTGA. This CDR3 has 14 amino acids. Here the CDR3 reads CASSSQPDTGELFF. For the CDR3, the DNA is TGTGCCAGCAGCTCCCAACCAGACACCGGGGAGCTGTTTTTT.